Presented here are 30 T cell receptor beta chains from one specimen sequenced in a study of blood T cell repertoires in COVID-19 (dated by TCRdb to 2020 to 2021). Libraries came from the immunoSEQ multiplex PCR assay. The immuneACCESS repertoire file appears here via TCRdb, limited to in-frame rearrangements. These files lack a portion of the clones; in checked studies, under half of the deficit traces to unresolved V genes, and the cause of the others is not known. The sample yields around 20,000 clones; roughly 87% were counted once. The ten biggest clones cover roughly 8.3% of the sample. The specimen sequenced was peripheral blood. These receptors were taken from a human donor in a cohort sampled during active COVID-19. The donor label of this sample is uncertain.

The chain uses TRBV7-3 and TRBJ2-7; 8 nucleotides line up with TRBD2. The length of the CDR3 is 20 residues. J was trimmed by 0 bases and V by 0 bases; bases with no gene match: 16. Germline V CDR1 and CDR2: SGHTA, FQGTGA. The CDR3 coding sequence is TGTGCCAGCAGCTTAACGGCAGCGGGGCTAGCGGGCGAAAGCTCCTACGAGCAGTACTTC. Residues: CASSLTAAGLAGESSYEQYF.

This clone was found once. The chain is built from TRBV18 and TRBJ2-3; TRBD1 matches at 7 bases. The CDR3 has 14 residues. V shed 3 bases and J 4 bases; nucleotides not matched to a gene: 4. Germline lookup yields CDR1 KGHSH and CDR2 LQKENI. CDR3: CASSPTGLPDTQYF. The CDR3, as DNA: TGTGCCAGCTCACCGACAGGGTTACCAGATACGCAGTATTTT.

CDR3 in amino acids: CASSDRRQGAVGTDTQYF. Here the CDR3 DNA reads TGTGCCAGCAGTGACCGCAGACAGGGGGCGGTGGGCACAGATACGCAGTATTTT. This sequence joins TRBV6-1 and TRBJ2-3, with 10 bases aligning to TRBD1. This CDR3 has 18 amino acids. CDR1 is MNHNS and CDR2 is SASEGT in the germline V gene. Losses at the gene ends were 3 bases for V and 1 base for J; bases not matched to a gene: 10.

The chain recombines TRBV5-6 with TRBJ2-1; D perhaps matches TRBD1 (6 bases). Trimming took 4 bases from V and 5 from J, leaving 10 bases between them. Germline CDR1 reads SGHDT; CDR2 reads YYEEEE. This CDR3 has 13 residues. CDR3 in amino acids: CASSEGTNNEQFF. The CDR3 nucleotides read TGTGCCAGCAGCGAAGGGACAAACAATGAGCAGTTCTTC. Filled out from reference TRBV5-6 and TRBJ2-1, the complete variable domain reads DAGVTQSPTHLIKTRGQQVTLRCSPKSGHDTVSWYQQALGQGPQFIFQYYEEEERQRGNFPDRFSGHQFPNYSSELNVNALLLGDSALYLCASSEGTNNEQFFGPGTRLTVL.

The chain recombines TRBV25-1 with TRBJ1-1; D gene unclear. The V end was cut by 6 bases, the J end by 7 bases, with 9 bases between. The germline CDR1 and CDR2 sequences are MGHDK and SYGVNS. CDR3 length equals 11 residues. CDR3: CASSAYGEAFF. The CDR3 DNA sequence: TGTGCCAGCAGCGCCTACGGTGAAGCTTTCTTT.

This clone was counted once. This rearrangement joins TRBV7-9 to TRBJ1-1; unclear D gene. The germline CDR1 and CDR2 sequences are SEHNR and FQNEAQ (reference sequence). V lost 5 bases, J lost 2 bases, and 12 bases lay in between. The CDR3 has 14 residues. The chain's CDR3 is CASSLHSGNTEAFF. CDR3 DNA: TGTGCCAGCAGCCTCCATAGCGGAAACACTGAAGCTTTCTTT.

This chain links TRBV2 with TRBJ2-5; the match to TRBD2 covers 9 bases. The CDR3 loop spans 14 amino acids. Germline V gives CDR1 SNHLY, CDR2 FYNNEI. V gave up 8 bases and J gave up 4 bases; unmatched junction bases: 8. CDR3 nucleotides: TGTGCCAGCCACCAGGGACTAGCAGGAGAGACCCAGTACTTC. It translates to CASHQGLAGETQYF.

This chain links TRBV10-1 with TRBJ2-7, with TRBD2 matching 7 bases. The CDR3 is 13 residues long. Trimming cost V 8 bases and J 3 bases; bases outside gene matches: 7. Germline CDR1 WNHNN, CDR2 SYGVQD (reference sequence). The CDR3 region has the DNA TGCGCCAGCGCCCCACGGGGGGACTACGAGCAGTACTTC. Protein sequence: CASAPRGDYEQYF.

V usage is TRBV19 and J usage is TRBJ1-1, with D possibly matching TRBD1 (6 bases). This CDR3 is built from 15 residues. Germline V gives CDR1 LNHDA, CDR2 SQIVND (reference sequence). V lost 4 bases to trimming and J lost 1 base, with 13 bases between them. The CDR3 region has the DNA TGTGCCAGTAGTACCCCGACAGGCCAGAACACTGAAGCTTTCTTT. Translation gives CASSTPTGQNTEAFF.

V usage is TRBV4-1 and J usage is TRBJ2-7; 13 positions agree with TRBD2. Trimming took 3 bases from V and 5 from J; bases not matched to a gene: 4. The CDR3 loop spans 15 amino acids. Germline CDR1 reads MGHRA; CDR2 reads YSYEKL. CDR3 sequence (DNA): TGCGCCAGCAGCCACGGACTAGCGGGAGAAAACGAGCAGTACTTC. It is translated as CASSHGLAGENEQYF.

The CDR3, as DNA: TGTGCCAGCAGTTTCAGGGGGCAAGAGACCCAGTACTTC. Residues: CASSFRGQETQYF. The genes are TRBV27 and TRBJ2-5, with TRBD1 matching 7 bases. The germline V gene has CDR1 MNHEY and CDR2 SMNVEV (reference sequence). The CDR3 is made up of 13 amino acids. V lost 3 bases and J lost 2; bases outside the gene matches: 0.

The CDR3 DNA follows: TGTGCCAGCAAGGGGACACAGCATAATGAAAAACTGTTTTTT. Translated, it gives CASKGTQHNEKLFF. The chain couples TRBV6-5 to TRBJ1-4; the D gene is possibly TRBD1 (6 bases). This CDR3 is built from 14 residues. Trimming cost V 7 bases and J 4 bases, with 13 bases left between them. Germline-derived CDR1 and CDR2 are MNHEY and SVGAGI.

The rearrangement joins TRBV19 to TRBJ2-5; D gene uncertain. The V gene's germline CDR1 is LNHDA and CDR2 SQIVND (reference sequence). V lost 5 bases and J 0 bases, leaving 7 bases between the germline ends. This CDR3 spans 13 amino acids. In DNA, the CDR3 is TGTGCCAGTAGTCCAGCGTACCAAGAGACCCAGTACTTC. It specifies CASSPAYQETQYF.

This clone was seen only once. CDR3 sequence: CASSSPGELFF. CDR3 DNA sequence: TGTGCCAGCAGTTCTCCCGGGGAGCTGTTTTTT. This sequence joins TRBV12-3 or TRBV12-4 and TRBJ2-2; D is unclear. Trimming shortened V by 4 bases and J by 6 bases, and 3 bases separated the two germline ends. This CDR3 has 11 residues.

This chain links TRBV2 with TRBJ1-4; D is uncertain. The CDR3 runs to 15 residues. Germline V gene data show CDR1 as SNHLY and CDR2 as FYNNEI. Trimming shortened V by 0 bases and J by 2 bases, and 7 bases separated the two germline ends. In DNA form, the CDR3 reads TGTGCCAGCAGTGAAGCGCTGAGGACTAATGAAAAACTGTTTTTT. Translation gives CASSEALRTNEKLFF.

CDR3 sequence reads: CASSASGAGTDTQYF. The CDR3 DNA reads as TGTGCCAGTAGTGCTTCAGGGGCAGGGACAGATACGCAGTATTTT. V is TRBV19 and J is TRBJ2-3; D possibly corresponds to TRBD1 (6 bases). Germline values: CDR1 LNHDA, CDR2 SQIVND (reference sequence). The CDR3 is made up of 15 amino acids. With 5 bases removed from V and 3 bases from J, the gap between germline ends came to 15 bases.

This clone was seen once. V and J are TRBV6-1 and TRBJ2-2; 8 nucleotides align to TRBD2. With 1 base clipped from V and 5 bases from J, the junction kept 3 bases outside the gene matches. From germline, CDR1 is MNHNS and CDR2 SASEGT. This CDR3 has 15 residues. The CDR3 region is CASSEGTSLTGELFF. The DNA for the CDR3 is TGTGCCAGCAGTGAAGGGACTAGCTTAACCGGGGAGCTGTTTTTT.

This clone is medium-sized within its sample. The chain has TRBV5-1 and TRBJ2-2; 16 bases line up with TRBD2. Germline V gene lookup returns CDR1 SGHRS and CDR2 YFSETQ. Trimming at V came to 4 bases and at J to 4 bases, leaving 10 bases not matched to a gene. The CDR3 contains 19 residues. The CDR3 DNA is TGCGCCAGCAGCGTAACCGGGACTAGCGGGAGGGCTAGCACCGGGGAGCTGTTTTTT. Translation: CASSVTGTSGRASTGELFF.

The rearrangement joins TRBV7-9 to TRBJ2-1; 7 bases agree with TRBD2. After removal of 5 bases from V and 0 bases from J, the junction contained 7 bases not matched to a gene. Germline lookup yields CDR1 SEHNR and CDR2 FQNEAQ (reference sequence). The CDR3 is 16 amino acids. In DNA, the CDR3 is TGTGCCAGCAGCCCTCAAGCGGGGAACTCCTACAATGAGCAGTTCTTC. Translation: CASSPQAGNSYNEQFF.

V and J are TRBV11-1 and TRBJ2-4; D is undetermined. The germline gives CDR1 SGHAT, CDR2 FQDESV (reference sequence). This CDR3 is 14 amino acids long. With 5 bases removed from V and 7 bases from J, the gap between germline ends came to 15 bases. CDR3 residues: CASSPPGLRNIQYF. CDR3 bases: TGTGCCAGCAGCCCCCCGGGTCTGAGGAACATTCAGTACTTC.

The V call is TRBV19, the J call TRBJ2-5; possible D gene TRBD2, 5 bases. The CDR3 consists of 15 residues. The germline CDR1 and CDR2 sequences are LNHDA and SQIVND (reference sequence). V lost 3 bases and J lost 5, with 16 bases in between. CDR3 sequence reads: CASSMSARLSETQYF. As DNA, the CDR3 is TGTGCCAGTAGTATGTCAGCCAGACTATCGGAGACCCAGTACTTC.

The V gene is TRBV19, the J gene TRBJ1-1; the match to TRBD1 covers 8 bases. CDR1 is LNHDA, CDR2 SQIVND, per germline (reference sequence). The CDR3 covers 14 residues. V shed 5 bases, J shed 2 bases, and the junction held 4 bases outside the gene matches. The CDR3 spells CASSPGQGNTEAFF. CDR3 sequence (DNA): TGTGCCAGTAGTCCCGGACAGGGAAACACTGAAGCTTTCTTT. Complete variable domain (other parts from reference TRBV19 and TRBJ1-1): DGGITQSPKYLFRKEGQNVTLSCEQNLNHDAMYWYRQDPGQGLRLIYYSQIVNDFQKGDIAEGYSVSREKKESFPLTVTSAQKNPTAFYLCASSPGQGNTEAFFGQGTRLTVV.

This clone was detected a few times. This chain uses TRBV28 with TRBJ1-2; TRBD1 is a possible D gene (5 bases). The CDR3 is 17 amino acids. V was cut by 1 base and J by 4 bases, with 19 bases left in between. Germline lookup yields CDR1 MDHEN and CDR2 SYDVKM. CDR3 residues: CASSLSKAGSRAYGYTF. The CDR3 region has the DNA TGTGCCAGCAGTTTATCCAAAGCTGGTAGCAGGGCCTATGGCTACACCTTC.

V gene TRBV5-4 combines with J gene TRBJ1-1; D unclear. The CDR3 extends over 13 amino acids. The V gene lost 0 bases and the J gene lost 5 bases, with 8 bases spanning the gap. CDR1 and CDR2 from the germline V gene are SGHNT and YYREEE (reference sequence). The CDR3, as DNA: TGTGCCAGCAGCTTGGGGCCTTATACTGAAGCTTTCTTT. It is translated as CASSLGPYTEAFF.

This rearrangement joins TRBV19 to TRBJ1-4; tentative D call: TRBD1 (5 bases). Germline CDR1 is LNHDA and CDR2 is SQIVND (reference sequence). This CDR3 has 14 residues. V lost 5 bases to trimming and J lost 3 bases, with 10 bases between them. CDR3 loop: CASSSGLANEKLFF. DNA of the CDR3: TGTGCCAGTAGTTCAGGGTTGGCTAATGAAAAACTGTTTTTT.

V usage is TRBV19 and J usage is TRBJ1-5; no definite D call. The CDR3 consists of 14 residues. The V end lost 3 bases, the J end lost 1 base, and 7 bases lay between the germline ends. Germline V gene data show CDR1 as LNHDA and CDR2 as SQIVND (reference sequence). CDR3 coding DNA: TGTGCCAGTAGTATTTGGGCCAGCAATCAGCCCCAGCATTTT. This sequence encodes CASSIWASNQPQHF.

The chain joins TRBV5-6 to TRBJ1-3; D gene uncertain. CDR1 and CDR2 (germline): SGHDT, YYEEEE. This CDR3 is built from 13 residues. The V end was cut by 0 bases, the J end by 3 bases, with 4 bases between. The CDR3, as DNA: TGTGCCAGCAGCTTGGCCGTTGGAAACACCATATATTTT. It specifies CASSLAVGNTIYF. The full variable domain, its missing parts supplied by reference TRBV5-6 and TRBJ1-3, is DAGVTQSPTHLIKTRGQQVTLRCSPKSGHDTVSWYQQALGQGPQFIFQYYEEEERQRGNFPDRFSGHQFPNYSSELNVNALLLGDSALYLCASSLAVGNTIYFGEGSWLTVV.

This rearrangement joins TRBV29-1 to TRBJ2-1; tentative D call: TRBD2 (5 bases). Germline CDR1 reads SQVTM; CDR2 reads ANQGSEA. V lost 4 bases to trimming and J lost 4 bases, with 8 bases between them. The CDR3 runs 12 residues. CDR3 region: CSVGEYYNEQFF. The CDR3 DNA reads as TGCAGCGTTGGGGAGTATTACAATGAGCAGTTCTTC.

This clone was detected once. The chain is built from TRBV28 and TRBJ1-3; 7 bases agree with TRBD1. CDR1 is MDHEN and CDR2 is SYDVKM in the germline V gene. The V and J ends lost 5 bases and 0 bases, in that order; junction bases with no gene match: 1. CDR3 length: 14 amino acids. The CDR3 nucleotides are TGTGCCAGCAGTCCAGGGGGCTCTGGAAACACCATATATTTT. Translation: CASSPGGSGNTIYF.

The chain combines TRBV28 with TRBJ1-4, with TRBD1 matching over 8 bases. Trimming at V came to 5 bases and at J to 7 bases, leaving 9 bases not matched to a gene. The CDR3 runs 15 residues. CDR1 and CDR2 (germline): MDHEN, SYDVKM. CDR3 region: CASSRPGGGGEKLFF. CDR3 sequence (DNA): TGTGCCAGCAGTCGCCCAGGGGGCGGAGGTGAAAAACTGTTTTTT.